This T cell receptor beta chain was identified during a study of T cell responses to AZD1222 COVID-19 vaccine. Findings and caveats of the study: Reports indicate that nearly half of spike-specific TCRs are directed at unmutated variant regions.

This CDR3 spans 14 amino acids. Germline CDR1 LNHDA, CDR2 SQIVND (reference sequence). The germline V and J ends were trimmed by 9 bases and 3 bases, with 17 bases remaining between them. Concerning this clone itself: The antigen is unknown.

Profiled with immunoSEQ multiplex PCR; TCRdb holds only in-frame clones, not every one. Of 60,000 to 70,000 clones in the sample, 85% were seen once. The chain couples TRBV19 to TRBJ1-2, with D unresolved. The sequence derives from an adult in good health. The specimen comprised peripheral blood, sampled on day 0 of AZD1222 vaccination. The CDR3, as DNA: TGTGCCAGGACTCCGGGTCTCAGCGACTATGGCTACACCTTC. Translating gives CARTPGLSDYGYTF.